This entry features one T cell receptor (beta chain) sequence. Its antigen is still unknown. Distinct nucleotide sequences in the sample also encode this CDR3. The record originates from a study of shared clonotypes between healthy human individuals. Original processing methods: ImmunoSEQ output lacked quality scores and full-length reads, limiting matched filtering. Using immunoSEQ multiplex PCR, the repertoire was profiled, and TCRdb retains in-frame clones only, with some absent. D and trimming were read from the DNA, whereas the V and J calls and clone size are those reported in that table. The sample carries about 2.5 million clones, 85% to 95% recorded once. General observations from the study: The study found lower generation probabilities in non-shared clonotypes than in those shared by all four donors.

The sequenced sample was naive CD4+ T cells from PBMCs. Documented subset: CD45RA+ positively selected. The sequence was collected from a man younger than 30 in good health. Some clones in this sample may be carry-over from other donors' samples.

The CDR3 reads CASSLEGTGSYNEQFF. Here the CDR3 DNA reads TGCGCCAGCAGCTTGGAAGGGACAGGATCCTACAATGAGCAGTTCTTC. V and J are TRBV5-1 and TRBJ2-1, with 8 positions matching TRBD1. Per the germline V gene, CDR1 is SGHRS and CDR2 is YFSETQ. The junction had 3 bases not matched to a gene; V was cut back by 0 bases and J by 1 base. The CDR3 has 16 amino acids.